What follows are 4 T cell receptor beta chains derived from one specimen sequenced in a study of cytomegalovirus exposure and HLA in healthy donors (dated by TCRdb to 2016 to 2017). Receptor libraries were prepared by the immunoSEQ multiplex PCR assay. For the multiplex PCR, a mixture combining 60 forward primers for TCR Vbeta segments and 13 reverse primers for TCR Jbeta segments was used. The table was pulled from immuneACCESS by TCRdb, which kept in-frame rearrangements only. Such tables lose some clones; where checked, under half of the loss comes from unresolved V genes, and the rest has no known cause. Recorded for this sample are hundreds of thousands of clones; about 89% of them occurred a single time. 0.9% to 1.1% of the sample is taken by the ten largest. The source material was PBMCs. The receptors were sampled from a woman between 18 and 29 years old in good health and CMV-seronegative.

J is TRBJ2-5 and V is TRBV7-7; 8 positions match TRBD2. The germline CDR1 and CDR2 sequences are SSHAT and FNYEAQ (reference sequence). This CDR3 spans 14 amino acids. Trimming removed 1 base from V and 5 bases from J; junction bases left unmatched: 3. The CDR3: CASSLVGGGETQYF. In DNA form, the CDR3 reads TGTGCCAGCAGCTTAGTAGGCGGGGGGGAGACCCAGTACTTC.

This sequence joins TRBV9 and TRBJ2-3, with TRBD2 matching over 7 bases. There are 14 residues in the CDR3. V was clipped by 4 bases and J by 1 base; unmatched bases: 3. Germline V gene lookup returns CDR1 SGDLS and CDR2 YYNGEE. CDR3 sequence: CASSYGGGTDTQYF. The CDR3 nucleotides are TGTGCCAGCAGCTATGGGGGGGGCACAGATACGCAGTATTTT.

The chain's CDR3 is CASGLAQVQETQYF. The CDR3 DNA reads as TGTGCTAGTGGTTTGGCTCAGGTCCAAGAGACCCAGTACTTC. The chain carries TRBV12-5 and TRBJ2-5; D uncertain. CDR1 is LGHNT, CDR2 FRNRAP, per germline. This CDR3 comprises 14 residues. V lost 1 base to trimming and J lost 1 base, with 7 bases between them.

The CDR3 region is CASSSTPTGDETQYF. The CDR3 nucleotides are TGTGCCAGCAGCTCCACCCCAACAGGGGATGAGACCCAGTACTTC. The chain has TRBV5-4 and TRBJ2-5; 7 nucleotides align to TRBD1. The junction had 10 bases not matched to a gene; V was cut back by 3 bases and J by 5 bases. CDR1 SGHNT and CDR2 YYREEE come from the germline V gene (reference sequence). This CDR3 is built from 15 residues.